The 18 T cell receptor beta chains below all came from one sample that was sequenced in a study of regulatory T cells in long-lasting Graves disease. Time point given: newly diagnosed GD, antithyroid drugs for less than 3 months. PBMCs provided the RNA from which the TCR library was made. Arm-PCR of CDR3 regions with iRepertoire HTBI primers generated TCR beta libraries. MiXCR was run by TCRdb on the multiplex PCR reads, yielding one entry per CDR3 protein. The sample holds more than 400,000 distinct CDR3 sequences, 15% to 20% seen once. The same sample was also studied in work on T cells in Graves' hyperthyroidism and ophthalmopathy.

Sequences were derived from peripheral blood mononuclear cells (PBMCs), sampled at new diagnosis, from a patient treated with antithyroid drugs. The receptors derive from a man aged 35 to 55 with Graves disease.

This clonotype was recorded many times. The chain has TRBV28 and TRBJ2-3; 8 bases are shared with TRBD2. Germline trimming cut 2 bases from V and 4 bases from J; bases unmatched to any gene: 5. This CDR3 spans 15 amino acids. CDR1 MDHEN and CDR2 SYDVKM come from the germline V gene. For the CDR3, the DNA is TGTGCCAGCAGTTTAACCCTCGGGGGGGCAGATACGCAGTATTTT. Protein sequence: CASSLTLGGADTQYF.

The genes are TRBV28 and TRBJ2-7; D perhaps matches TRBD2 (11 bases). Germline assignment: CDR1 MDHEN and CDR2 SYDVKM. The CDR3 has 17 residues. Trimming removed 8 bases at V and 6 bases at J, with 29 bases between. The CDR3 nucleotides are TGTGCCAGCTTACCTCCGGGACTAGCGGACAGGGGGGGCGAGCAGTACTTC. This encodes CASLPPGLADRGGEQYF.

This clonotype has ten or more counts. V and J are TRBV19 and TRBJ2-5; D could derive from TRBD1 or TRBD2 (5 bases each). There are 15 residues in the CDR3. Germline V gene data show CDR1 as LNHDA and CDR2 as SQIVND (reference sequence). Deletions cut 2 bases from V and 8 bases from J, with 18 bases between. The CDR3: CASSISRDGAVTQYF. CDR3 sequence (DNA): TGTGCCAGTAGTATAAGCCGGGACGGAGCCGTAACCCAGTACTTC. Combining the CDR3 with reference TRBV19 and TRBJ2-5 gives the whole variable domain DGGITQSPKYLFRKEGQNVTLSCEQNLNHDAMYWYRQDPGQGLRLIYYSQIVNDFQKGDIAEGYSVSREKKESFPLTVTSAQKNPTAFYLCASSISRDGAVTQYFGPGTRLLVL.

Many counts were recorded for this clonotype. The chain is built from TRBV30 and TRBJ1-1; D remains unclear. V was trimmed by 0 bases and J by 2 bases, leaving 13 bases between them. Germline V gene sequence: CDR1 GTSNPN, CDR2 SVGIG (reference sequence). The CDR3 contains 15 residues. CDR3 bases: TGTGCCTGGAGTGTAAAAGGTGCGGCTAACACTGAAGCTTTCTTT. It codes for CAWSVKGAANTEAFF.

The V and J genes are TRBV19 and TRBJ1-1, with D uncertain. The V gene's germline CDR1 is LNHDA and CDR2 SQIVND (reference sequence). There are 14 residues in the CDR3. Trimming cost V 7 bases and J 3 bases, with 15 bases left between them. In DNA, the CDR3 is TGTGCCAGTAAAGTTCCGGGCAAGGACACTGAAGCTTTCTTT. Its translation is CASKVPGKDTEAFF.

J is TRBJ2-5 and V is TRBV20-1; 7 bases map to TRBD2. CDR3 size: 17 residues. Germline lookup yields CDR1 DFQATT and CDR2 SNEGSKA (reference sequence). V lost 6 bases, J lost 5 bases, and 21 bases stayed unmatched. The chain's CDR3 is CSALEDGGIGVRETQYF. The CDR3 DNA is TGCAGTGCCCTCGAGGACGGGGGGATCGGTGTTCGTGAGACCCAGTACTTC.

This clonotype was seen many times. The genes are TRBV11-2 and TRBJ2-7; D is ambiguous. Looked up from germline, CDR1 is SGHAT and CDR2 is FQNNGV. This CDR3 is 13 amino acids long. V gave up 2 bases and J gave up 3 bases, with 8 bases separating them. CDR3 loop: CASSLTLNYEQYF. DNA for the CDR3: TGTGCCAGCAGCTTAACGTTGAACTACGAGCAGTACTTC. Full variable domain (remainder filled in from reference TRBV11-2 and TRBJ2-7): EAGVAQSPRYKIIEKRQSVAFWCNPISGHATLYWYQQILGQGPKLLIQFQNNGVVDDSQLPKDRFSAERLKGVDSTLKIQPAKLEDSAVYLCASSLTLNYEQYFGPGTRLTVT.

The rearrangement joins TRBV6-1 to TRBJ1-5, with a tentative D call TRBD1 (5 bases). The CDR3 length is 12 residues. V lost 6 bases, J lost 4 bases, and 7 bases lay in between. Germline V gene data show CDR1 as MNHNS and CDR2 as SASEGT. Here the CDR3 reads CASRGQNQPQHF. The CDR3 DNA is TGTGCCAGCAGAGGACAAAATCAGCCCCAGCATTTT.

In its sample, this clonotype was seen once. A single base separates this from a much larger clone, so it may be a read error. The chain links TRBV2 to TRBJ1-4; 10 bases match TRBD1. Germline CDR1 is SNHLY and CDR2 is FYNNEI. This CDR3 is 14 amino acids long. Trimming cost V 6 bases and J 6 bases; bases outside gene matches: 4. The CDR3 DNA follows: TGTGCCAGCAGGACAGGGGGCTTTGATGAAAAACTGTTTTTT. It encodes CASRTGGFDEKLFF. The full variable domain, its missing parts supplied by reference TRBV2 and TRBJ1-4, is EPEVTQTPSHQVTQMGQEVILRCVPISNHLYFYWYRQILGQKVEFLVSFYNNEISEKSEIFDDQFSVERPDGSNFTLKIRSTKLEDSAMYFCASRTGGFDEKLFFGSGTQLSVL.

The chain recombines TRBV9 with TRBJ1-3, with TRBD1 matching over 10 bases. CDR3 length: 17 amino acids. V was clipped by 4 bases and J by 4 bases; unmatched bases: 11. CDR1 is SGDLS, CDR2 YYNGEE, per germline. The CDR3 is CASSRTPGTGDGNTIYF. CDR3 sequence (DNA): TGTGCCAGCAGCCGTACCCCCGGGACAGGGGACGGAAACACCATATATTTT.

This sequence joins TRBV19 and TRBJ1-3; the D is unclear. V was shortened by 8 bases and J by 0 bases, with 20 bases between the two germline ends. The CDR3 runs 17 residues. Per germline, CDR1 LNHDA and CDR2 SQIVND (reference sequence). In nucleotides, the CDR3 is TGTGCCAGTGGTACTTTGAGAGGAGTCGACTCTGGAAACACCATATATTTT. This translates into CASGTLRGVDSGNTIYF.

The table lists this clonotype with a few counts. The chain uses TRBV11-1 and TRBJ2-7; 7 bases are shared with TRBD2. CDR1 and CDR2 (germline): SGHAT, FQDESV (reference sequence). CDR3 length: 14 residues. J gave up 4 bases and V 4 bases, and 7 bases lay outside the gene matches. This chain's CDR3 is CASSSGTKSYEQYF. CDR3 in DNA: TGTGCCAGCAGCTCCGGGACTAAAAGTTACGAGCAGTACTTC.

Comment on this clonotype: This may stem from a read error, because a much larger clone lies one nucleotide away. The chain couples TRBV2 to TRBJ1-1, with a weak D call TRBD1 (6 bases). The CDR3 length is 15 residues. CDR1 and CDR2 (germline): SNHLY, FYNNEI. Trimming stripped 5 bases from V and 4 bases from J, with 17 bases between. The CDR3 sequence is CASSLDGGYGTEAFF. The CDR3 coding sequence is TGTGCCAGCAGTCTGGACGGGGGCTATGGCACTGAAGCTTTCTTT.

This clonotype has a count of ten or more. The V call is TRBV6-5, the J call TRBJ1-1; D unresolved. V gave up 2 bases and J gave up 3 bases, with 16 bases separating them. There are 16 residues in the CDR3. Germline CDR1 reads MNHEY; CDR2 reads SVGAGI. The CDR3 DNA sequence: TGTGCCAGCAGTTACGGAGTTGGGCAGGCCGACACTGAAGCTTTCTTT. Amino acids: CASSYGVGQADTEAFF.

The V gene is TRBV6-2 or TRBV6-3, the J gene TRBJ2-1; 7 bases agree with TRBD2. The CDR3 totals 14 residues. CDR1 is MNHEY, CDR2 SVGEGT, per germline. Trimming at V came to 5 bases and at J to 2 bases, leaving 3 bases not matched to a gene. The CDR3: CASSGREPYNEQFF. CDR3 in DNA: TGTGCCAGCAGTGGGAGGGAGCCCTACAATGAGCAGTTCTTC.

This clonotype was seen a few times. The chain uses TRBV28 and TRBJ2-3, with TRBD2 matching over 7 bases. The CDR3 totals 15 residues. Trimming cost V 5 bases and J 4 bases; bases outside gene matches: 9. From germline, CDR1 is MDHEN and CDR2 SYDVKM. CDR3 in DNA: TGTGCCAGCAGTAACTCCGGGAGGAGACCAGATACGCAGTATTTT. Translating it yields CASSNSGRRPDTQYF.

V is TRBV5-4 and J is TRBJ2-3; 8 bases are a match to TRBD1. CDR1 and CDR2 (germline): SGHNT, YYREEE (reference sequence). Losses at the gene ends were 0 bases for V and 2 bases for J; bases not matched to a gene: 5. The CDR3 loop spans 16 amino acids. CDR3: CASSLEAGGVTDTQYF. In nucleotides, the CDR3 is TGTGCCAGCAGCTTGGAGGCAGGGGGCGTCACAGATACGCAGTATTTT.

At least ten counts were recorded for this clonotype. The chain carries TRBV27 and TRBJ2-7, with a tentative D call TRBD2 (6 bases). Germline loops: CDR1 MNHEY, CDR2 SMNVEV (reference sequence). The CDR3 contains 16 residues. Between the trimmed V and J ends, which lost 5 bases and 6 bases, there was a span of 23 bases. CDR3 DNA: TGTGCCAGCAGTCGGGCATCGGGAGTTTCCCCTCCCGAGCAGTACTTC. It is translated as CASSRASGVSPPEQYF.